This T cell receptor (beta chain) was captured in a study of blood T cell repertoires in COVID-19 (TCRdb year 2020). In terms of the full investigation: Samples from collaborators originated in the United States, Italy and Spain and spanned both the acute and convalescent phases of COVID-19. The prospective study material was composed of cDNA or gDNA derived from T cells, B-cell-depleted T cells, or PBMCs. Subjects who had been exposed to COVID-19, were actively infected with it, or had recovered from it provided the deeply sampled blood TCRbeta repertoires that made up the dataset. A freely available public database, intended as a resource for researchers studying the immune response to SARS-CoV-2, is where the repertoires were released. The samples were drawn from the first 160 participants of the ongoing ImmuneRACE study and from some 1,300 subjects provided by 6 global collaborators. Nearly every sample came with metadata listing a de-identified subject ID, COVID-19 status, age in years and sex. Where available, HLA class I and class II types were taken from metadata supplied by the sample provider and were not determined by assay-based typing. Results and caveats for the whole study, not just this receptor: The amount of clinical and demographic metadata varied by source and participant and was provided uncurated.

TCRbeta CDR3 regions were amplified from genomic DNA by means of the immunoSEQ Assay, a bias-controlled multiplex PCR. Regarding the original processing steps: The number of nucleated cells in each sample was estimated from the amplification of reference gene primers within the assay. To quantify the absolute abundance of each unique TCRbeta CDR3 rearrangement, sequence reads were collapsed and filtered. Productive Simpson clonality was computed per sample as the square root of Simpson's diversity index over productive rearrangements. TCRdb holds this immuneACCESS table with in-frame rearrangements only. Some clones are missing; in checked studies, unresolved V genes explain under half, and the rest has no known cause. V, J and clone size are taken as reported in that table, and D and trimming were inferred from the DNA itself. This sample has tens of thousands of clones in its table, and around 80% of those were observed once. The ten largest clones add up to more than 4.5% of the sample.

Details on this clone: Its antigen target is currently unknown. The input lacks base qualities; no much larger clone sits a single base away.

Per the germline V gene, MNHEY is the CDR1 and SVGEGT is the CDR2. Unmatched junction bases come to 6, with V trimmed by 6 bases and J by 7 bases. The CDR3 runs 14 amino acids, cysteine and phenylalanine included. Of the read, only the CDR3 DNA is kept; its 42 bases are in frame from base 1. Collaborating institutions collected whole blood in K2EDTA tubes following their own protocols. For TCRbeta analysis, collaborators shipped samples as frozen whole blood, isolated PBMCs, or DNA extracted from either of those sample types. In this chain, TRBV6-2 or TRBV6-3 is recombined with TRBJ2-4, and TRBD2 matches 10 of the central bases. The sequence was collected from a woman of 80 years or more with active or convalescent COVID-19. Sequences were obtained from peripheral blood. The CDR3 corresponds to CASRPTGLANIQYF. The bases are TGTGCCAGCAGACCTACGGGACTAGCGAACATTCAGTACTTC.